This T cell receptor (beta chain) was captured by sequencing in a study of blood T cell repertoires in COVID-19. About the study: Acute and convalescent COVID-19 specimens originated in the United States, Italy and Spain. T cells, B-cell-depleted T cells, or PBMCs provided the cDNA or gDNA that served as material.

CDR1 and CDR2 (germline): SQVTM, ANQGSEA. CDR3 length: 17 amino acids. J was trimmed by 9 bases and V by 3 bases; bases with no gene match: 19. As handled by the study authors: Amplification with reference gene primers provided the estimates of nucleated cell counts. Using immunoSEQ multiplex PCR, the repertoire was profiled, and TCRdb retains in-frame clones only, with some absent. Clone size and the V and J calls come from that table; the DNA yielded D and trimming. This sample has 450,000 or so clones; around 89% occur once, and the top ten carry about 1.6%. Seattle researchers signed up patients amid active infection and tracked them longitudinally.

Source material: peripheral blood. The rearrangement uses TRBV29-1 and TRBJ2-3; 9 bases match TRBD2. This receptor was taken from a woman in her thirties or forties with COVID-19, enrolled during active disease. As DNA, the CDR3 is TGCAGCGTTGATCGAAGTCTAAAGGGACTAGCAACGTTCACGCAGTATTTT. Translated, it gives CSVDRSLKGLATFTQYF.